One sample yielded the 18 T cell receptor beta chains listed below, sequenced in a study of blood T cell repertoires in COVID-19. The table came from immunoSEQ multiplex PCR; TCRdb's copy has only in-frame clones and leaves some out. The table records some 240,000 clones, about four fifths of them present only once. Input material: peripheral blood. The receptors come from a woman at least 80 years old with COVID-19, enrolled during active disease.

The CDR3 loop is CASRGQGRGTTEAFF. For the CDR3, the DNA is TGTGCCAGCAGGGGACAGGGGAGGGGGACCACTGAAGCTTTCTTT. The chain carries TRBV28 and TRBJ1-1; 10 positions match TRBD1. CDR3 length: 15 residues. Germline trimming cut 6 bases from V and 4 bases from J; bases unmatched to any gene: 8. Germline CDR1 and CDR2: MDHEN and SYDVKM.

This chain connects TRBV5-1 to TRBJ1-6, with 7 nucleotides matching TRBD1. V shed 0 bases, J shed 7 bases, and the junction held 4 bases outside the gene matches. The germline V gene encodes CDR1 SGHRS and CDR2 YFSETQ. There are 15 residues in the CDR3. This chain's CDR3 is CASSLDGDRNSPLHF. CDR3 bases: TGCGCCAGCAGCTTGGACGGGGACAGAAATTCACCCCTCCACTTT. The whole variable domain, remainder taken from reference TRBV5-1 and TRBJ1-6, is KAGVTQTPRYLIKTRGQQVTLSCSPISGHRSVSWYQQTPGQGLQFLFEYFSETQRNKGNFPGRFSGRQFSNSRSEMNVSTLELGDSALYLCASSLDGDRNSPLHFGNGTRLTVT.

The V and J genes are TRBV6-5 and TRBJ2-3; D call uncertain. Trimming pared 7 bases from V and 1 base from J, leaving 6 bases between. Germline lookup yields CDR1 MNHEY and CDR2 SVGAGI. The CDR3 length is 12 residues. Here the CDR3 reads CASKAGTDTQYF. CDR3 sequence (DNA): TGTGCCAGCAAGGCGGGCACAGATACGCAGTATTTT.

This chain links TRBV5-4 with TRBJ2-3; no reliable D call. CDR1 and CDR2 (germline): SGHNT, YYREEE (reference sequence). The V end was cut by 6 bases, the J end by 0 bases, with 11 bases between. The length of the CDR3 is 14 residues. CDR3 bases: TGTGCCAGCAACCCCTCTAAAAGCACAGATACGCAGTATTTT. Translating gives CASNPSKSTDTQYF.

The rearrangement uses TRBV9 and TRBJ2-4; 7 nucleotides agree with TRBD2. The CDR3 covers 15 residues. The V segment lost 3 bases and the J segment 3 bases; nucleotides outside the gene matches: 6. Per germline, CDR1 SGDLS and CDR2 YYNGEE. CDR3 region: CASSGGGAGKNIQYF. CDR3 nucleotide sequence: TGTGCCAGCAGCGGGGGAGGGGCAGGCAAAAACATTCAGTACTTC.

V gene TRBV11-2 combines with J gene TRBJ2-2; D is undetermined. This CDR3 is built from 14 residues. Germline CDR1 reads SGHAT; CDR2 reads FQNNGV. V was shortened by 4 bases and J by 3 bases, with 9 bases between the two germline ends. CDR3 protein: CASSSNRDTGELFF. Here the CDR3 DNA reads TGTGCCAGCAGCTCAAACAGAGACACCGGGGAGCTGTTTTTT. The full variable domain, its missing parts supplied by reference TRBV11-2 and TRBJ2-2, is EAGVAQSPRYKIIEKRQSVAFWCNPISGHATLYWYQQILGQGPKLLIQFQNNGVVDDSQLPKDRFSAERLKGVDSTLKIQPAKLEDSAVYLCASSSNRDTGELFFGEGSRLTVL.

This chain links TRBV5-8 with TRBJ2-1; 9 nucleotides match TRBD2. The germline gives CDR1 SGHTS, CDR2 YDEGEE. The J segment lost 7 bases and the V segment lost 0 bases, leaving 5 bases of the junction unmatched. The CDR3 is 15 amino acids. CDR3 nucleotide sequence: TGTGCCAGCAGCTTGGAGGGACTAGCCCGTAATGAGCAGTTCTTC. Translated, it gives CASSLEGLARNEQFF.

The V call is TRBV6-4, the J call TRBJ2-2; 7 bases line up with TRBD2. Germline CDR1 reads MRHNA; CDR2 reads SNTAGT. V shed 4 bases, J shed 2 bases, and the junction held 4 bases outside the gene matches. This CDR3 is 15 amino acids long. CDR3: CASSVSGGNTGELFF. DNA for the CDR3: TGTGCCAGCAGTGTATCGGGAGGAAACACCGGGGAGCTGTTTTTT.

This clone was picked up a small number of times. The chain carries TRBV7-2 and TRBJ2-2; D unclear. Trimming stripped 0 bases from V and 5 bases from J, with 7 bases between. Germline loops: CDR1 SGHTA, CDR2 FQGNSA. This CDR3 spans 14 amino acids. CDR3 sequence (DNA): TGTGCCAGCAGCTTAGCGTCGGAGACCGGGGAGCTGTTTTTT. As protein: CASSLASETGELFF.

About this clone itself: Other DNA variants within this sample encode the same CDR3. The chain carries TRBV5-1 and TRBJ2-3; D gene ambiguous. With 4 bases removed from V and 3 bases from J, the gap between germline ends came to 15 bases. The CDR3 is made up of 15 amino acids. The germline V gene has CDR1 SGHRS and CDR2 YFSETQ. The CDR3 DNA reads as TGCGCCAGCAGCCTGGGCCGCGGCGGTACAGATACGCAGTATTTT. As protein: CASSLGRGGTDTQYF.

The chain combines TRBV7-2 with TRBJ2-7; possibly TRBD2 for D (7 bases). The CDR3 spans 15 residues. The V gene's germline CDR1 is SGHTA and CDR2 FQGNSA. The V and J ends lost 5 bases and 3 bases respectively, with 17 bases between them. In nucleotides, the CDR3 is TGTGCCAGCAGCCTCCGGGGGGCGGCCGTCTACGAGCAGTACTTC. As protein: CASSLRGAAVYEQYF.

The chain links TRBV19 to TRBJ1-5; the D gene is possibly TRBD1 (6 bases). The CDR3 spans 15 residues. Germline V CDR1 and CDR2: LNHDA, SQIVND (reference sequence). V was pared by 3 bases and J by 4 bases, with 13 bases between. The CDR3 region has the DNA TGTGCCAGTAGTATTATTGGACAGACAAATCAGCCCCAGCATTTT. Its protein product is CASSIIGQTNQPQHF.

CDR3 sequence: CASSSRDRAAEQYF. The CDR3 DNA is TGTGCCAGTAGTTCCCGGGACAGGGCCGCCGAGCAGTACTTC. V usage is TRBV19 and J usage is TRBJ2-7; 9 bases are a match to TRBD1. The CDR3 runs to 14 residues. Germline V gene lookup returns CDR1 LNHDA and CDR2 SQIVND (reference sequence). The junction had 8 bases not matched to a gene; V was cut back by 5 bases and J by 6 bases.

The chain has TRBV2 and TRBJ1-5, with no clear D. The CDR3 extends over 13 amino acids. Trimming removed 4 bases at V and 4 bases at J, with 8 bases between. Per the germline V gene, CDR1 is SNHLY and CDR2 is FYNNEI. The CDR3 DNA is TGTGCCAGCAGTGGTGGGCCTAATCAGCCCCAGCATTTT. Its protein is CASSGGPNQPQHF. Variable domain in full (rest from reference TRBV2 and TRBJ1-5): EPEVTQTPSHQVTQMGQEVILRCVPISNHLYFYWYRQILGQKVEFLVSFYNNEISEKSEIFDDQFSVERPDGSNFTLKIRSTKLEDSAMYFCASSGGPNQPQHFGDGTRLSIL.

The chain links TRBV7-9 to TRBJ2-1, with 10 bases aligning to TRBD1. Trimming cost V 6 bases and J 8 bases; bases outside gene matches: 16. The CDR3 is made up of 17 amino acids. CDR1 and CDR2 (germline): SEHNR, FQNEAQ (reference sequence). Here the CDR3 reads CASRPRSAGQGSDEQFF. The CDR3 DNA sequence: TGTGCCAGCAGACCCCGAAGCGCGGGACAGGGGAGCGATGAGCAGTTCTTC.

V usage is TRBV7-2 and J usage is TRBJ1-5; D is unresolved. The CDR3 runs 15 residues. The V gene's germline CDR1 is SGHTA and CDR2 FQGNSA. V was shortened by 4 bases and J by 0 bases, with 10 bases between the two germline ends. CDR3 in DNA: TGTGCCAGCAGCTCTGTCGAGTATAGCAATCAGCCCCAGCATTTT. This encodes CASSSVEYSNQPQHF.

The DNA for the CDR3 is TGTGCCAGCGCCCGGGACAGGGGATATACCGGGGAGCTGTTTTTT. It encodes CASARDRGYTGELFF. The rearrangement uses TRBV2 and TRBJ2-2, with 10 bases fitting TRBD1. The trim removed 8 bases at V and 5 bases at J, leaving 8 bases unmatched. The CDR3 spans 15 residues. Germline assignment: CDR1 SNHLY and CDR2 FYNNEI.

The V and J genes are TRBV7-9 and TRBJ1-4, with D perhaps matching TRBD1 (6 bases). Per germline, CDR1 SEHNR and CDR2 FQNEAQ (reference sequence). Trimming removed 1 base at V and 3 bases at J, with 12 bases between. This CDR3 has 16 amino acids. DNA of the CDR3: TGTGCCAGCAGCTTAGGTGCAGGGACACCTAATGAAAAACTGTTTTTT. Amino acids: CASSLGAGTPNEKLFF. The whole variable domain, filled in from reference TRBV7-9 and TRBJ1-4, reads DTGVSQNPRHKITKRGQNVTFRCDPISEHNRLYWYRQTLGQGPEFLTYFQNEAQLEKSRLLSDRFSAERPKGSFSTLEIQRTEQGDSAMYLCASSLGAGTPNEKLFFGSGTQLSVL.